Shown below are 5 T cell receptor beta chains from a single sample sequenced in a study of T cell repertoires in cytomegalovirus infection. TCRdb reprocessed the reads via MiXCR and lists one record per CDR3 protein. The sample yields 350,000 to 500,000 distinct CDR3 sequences, about a third seen once. Sequencing was performed on PBMCs. The receptors derive from a human donor in good health (CMV status not recorded). Some clones in this sample may be carry-over from other donors' samples.

Only a few counts were recorded for this clonotype. V gene TRBV6-2 or TRBV6-3 combines with J gene TRBJ2-5; D is tentatively TRBD1 or TRBD2 (5 bases each). Trimming took off 6 bases at V and 7 bases at J, with 12 bases between the two ends. This CDR3 spans 12 amino acids. The germline gives CDR1 MNHEY, CDR2 SVGEGT. This CDR3 is CASRRDLGTQYF. The CDR3, as DNA: TGTGCCAGCAGGAGGGACCTTGGGACCCAGTACTTC.

This clonotype has ten or more counts. This chain links TRBV7-2 with TRBJ1-1; perhaps TRBD1 as D (5 bases). The CDR3 totals 12 residues. Trimming took off 7 bases at V and 6 bases at J, with 12 bases between the two ends. Germline V CDR1 and CDR2: SGHTA, FQGNSA. CDR3: CASIPATAEAFF. In DNA, the CDR3 is TGTGCCAGCATCCCGGCGACAGCTGAAGCTTTCTTT.

Details on this clonotype: The CDR3 end shows no conserved phenylalanine or tryptophan, and so a read error is likely. This rearrangement joins TRBV6-1 to TRBJ2-7; a possible D gene is TRBD2 (6 bases). The CDR3 extends over 13 amino acids. V was shortened by 4 bases and J by 2 bases, with 9 bases between the two germline ends. Germline CDR1 is MNHNS and CDR2 is SASEGT. The chain's CDR3 is CASSAEGPYEQYC. The CDR3 bases are TGTGCCAGCAGTGCGGAGGGTCCCTACGAGCAGTACTGC.

This clonotype was observed a handful of times. V is TRBV7-7 and J is TRBJ1-5; D gene uncertain. CDR1 and CDR2 (germline): SSHAT, FNYEAQ (reference sequence). The germline V and J ends were trimmed by 5 bases and 4 bases, with 9 bases remaining between them. The CDR3 loop spans 13 amino acids. For the CDR3, the DNA is TGTGCCAGCAGCATCACCTTGAATCAGCCCCAGCATTTT. It translates to CASSITLNQPQHF. Full variable domain (rest looked up from reference TRBV7-7 and TRBJ1-5): GAGVSQSPRYKVTKRGQDVTLRCDPISSHATLYWYQQALGQGPEFLTYFNYEAQPDKSGLPSDRFSAERPEGSISTLTIQRTEQRDSAMYRCASSITLNQPQHFGDGTRLSIL.

V and J are TRBV5-5 and TRBJ2-3; TRBD2 matches at 7 bases. This CDR3 is 16 amino acids long. Trimming at V came to 0 bases and at J to 0 bases, leaving 4 bases not matched to a gene. The germline V gene encodes CDR1 SGHKS and CDR2 YYEKEE (reference sequence). The CDR3 coding sequence is TGTGCCAGCAGCTTGGCCTCTAGCGGAAGCACAGATACGCAGTATTTT. Its translation: CASSLASSGSTDTQYF.